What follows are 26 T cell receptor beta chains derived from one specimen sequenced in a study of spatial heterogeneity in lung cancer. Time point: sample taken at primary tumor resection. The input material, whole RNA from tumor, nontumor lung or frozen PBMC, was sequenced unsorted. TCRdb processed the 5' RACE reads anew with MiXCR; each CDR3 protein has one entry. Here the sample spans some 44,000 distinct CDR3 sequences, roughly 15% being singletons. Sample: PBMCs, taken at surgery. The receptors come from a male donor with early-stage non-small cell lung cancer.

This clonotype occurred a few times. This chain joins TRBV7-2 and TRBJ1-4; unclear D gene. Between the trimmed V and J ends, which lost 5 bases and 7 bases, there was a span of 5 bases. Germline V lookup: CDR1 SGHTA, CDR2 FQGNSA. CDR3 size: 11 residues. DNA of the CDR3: TGTGCCAGCAGCGGCCTTGAAAAACTGTTTTTT. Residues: CASSGLEKLFF. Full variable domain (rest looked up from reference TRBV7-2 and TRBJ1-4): GAGVSQSPSNKVTEKGKDVELRCDPISGHTALYWYRQSLGQGLEFLIYFQGNSAPDKSGLPSDRFSAERTGGSVSTLTIQRTQQEDSAVYLCASSGLEKLFFGSGTQLSVL.

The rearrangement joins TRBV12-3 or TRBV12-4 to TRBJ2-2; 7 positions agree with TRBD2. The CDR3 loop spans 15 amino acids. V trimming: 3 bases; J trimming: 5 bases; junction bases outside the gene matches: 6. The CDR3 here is CASSFGGRVTGELFF. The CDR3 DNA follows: TGTGCCAGCAGTTTTGGCGGGAGAGTAACCGGGGAGCTGTTTTTT.

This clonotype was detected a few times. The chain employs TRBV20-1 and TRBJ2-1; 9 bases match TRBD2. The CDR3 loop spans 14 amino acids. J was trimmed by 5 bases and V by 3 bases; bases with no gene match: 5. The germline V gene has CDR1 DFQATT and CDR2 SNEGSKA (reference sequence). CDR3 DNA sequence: TGCAGTGCTAGCCTAGCGGGGCGGGACAATGAGCAGTTCTTC. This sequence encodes CSASLAGRDNEQFF.

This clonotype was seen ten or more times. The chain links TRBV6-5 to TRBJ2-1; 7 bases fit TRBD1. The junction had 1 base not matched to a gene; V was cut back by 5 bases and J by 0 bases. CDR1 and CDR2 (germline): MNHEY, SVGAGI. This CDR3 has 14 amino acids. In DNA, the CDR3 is TGTGCCAGCAGTGCAGGGGGCTCCTACAATGAGCAGTTCTTC. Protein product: CASSAGGSYNEQFF.

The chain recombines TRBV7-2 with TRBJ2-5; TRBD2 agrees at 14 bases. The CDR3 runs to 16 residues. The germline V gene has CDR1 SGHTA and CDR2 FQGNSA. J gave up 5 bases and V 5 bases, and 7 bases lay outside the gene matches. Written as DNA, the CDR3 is TGTGCCAGCAGCGCGACTAGCGGGGGGGCCCGGGAGACCCAGTACTTC. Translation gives CASSATSGGARETQYF.

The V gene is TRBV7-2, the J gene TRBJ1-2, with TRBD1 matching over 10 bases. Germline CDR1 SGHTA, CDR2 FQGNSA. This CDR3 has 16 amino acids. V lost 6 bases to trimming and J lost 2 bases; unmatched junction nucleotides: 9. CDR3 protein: CASSPILGQGNYGYTF. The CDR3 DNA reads TGTGCCAGCAGTCCCATCCTGGGACAGGGGAACTATGGCTACACCTTC.

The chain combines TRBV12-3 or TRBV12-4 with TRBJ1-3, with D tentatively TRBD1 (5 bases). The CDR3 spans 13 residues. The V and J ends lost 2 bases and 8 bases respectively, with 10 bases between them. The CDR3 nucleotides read TGTGCCAGCAGTTTAAACAGGCGGGACACCATATATTTT. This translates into CASSLNRRDTIYF.

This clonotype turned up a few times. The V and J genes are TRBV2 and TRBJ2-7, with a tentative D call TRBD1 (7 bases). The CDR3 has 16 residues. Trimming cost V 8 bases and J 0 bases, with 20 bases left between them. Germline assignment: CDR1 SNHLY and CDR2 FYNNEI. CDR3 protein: CASGGQGGPTSYEQYF. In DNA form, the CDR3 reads TGTGCCAGCGGCGGGCAGGGGGGACCGACCTCCTACGAGCAGTACTTC.

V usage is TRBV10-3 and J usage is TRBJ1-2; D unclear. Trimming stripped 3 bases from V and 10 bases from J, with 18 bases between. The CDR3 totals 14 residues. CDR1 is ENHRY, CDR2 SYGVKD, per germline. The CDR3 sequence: CAISEPDPRHDYTF. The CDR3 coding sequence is TGTGCCATCAGTGAACCGGACCCGAGACATGACTACACCTTC.

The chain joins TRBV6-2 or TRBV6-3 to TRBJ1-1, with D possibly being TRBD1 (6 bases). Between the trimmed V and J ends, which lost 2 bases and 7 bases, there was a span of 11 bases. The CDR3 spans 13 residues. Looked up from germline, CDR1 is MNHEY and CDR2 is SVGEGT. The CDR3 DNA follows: TGTGCCAGCAGTTACGGGGGCGGACTTGAAGCTTTCTTT. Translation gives CASSYGGGLEAFF.

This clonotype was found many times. The CDR3 reads CASSPLRGINSPLHF. CDR3 DNA: TGTGCCAGCAGCCCTCTAAGGGGGATCAATTCACCCCTCCACTTT. The V call is TRBV11-2, the J call TRBJ1-6; maybe TRBD1 (6 bases). This CDR3 spans 15 amino acids. V lost 5 bases to trimming and J lost 7 bases, with 15 bases between them. The germline V gene encodes CDR1 SGHAT and CDR2 FQNNGV.

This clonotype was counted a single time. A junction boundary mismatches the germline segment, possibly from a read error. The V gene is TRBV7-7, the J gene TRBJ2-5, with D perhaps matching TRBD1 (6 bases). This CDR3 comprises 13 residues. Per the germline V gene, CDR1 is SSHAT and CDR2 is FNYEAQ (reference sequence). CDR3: CASSLDRSQTQYF. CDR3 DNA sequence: TGTGCTAGCAGCTTAGACAGGTCCCAGACCCAGTACTTC.

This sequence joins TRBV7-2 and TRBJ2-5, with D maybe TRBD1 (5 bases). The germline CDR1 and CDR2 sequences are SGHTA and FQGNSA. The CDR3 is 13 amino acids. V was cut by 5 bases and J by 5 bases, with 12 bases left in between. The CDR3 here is CASSPRAGETQYF. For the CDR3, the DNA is TGTGCCAGCAGCCCTAGAGCAGGGGAGACCCAGTACTTC.

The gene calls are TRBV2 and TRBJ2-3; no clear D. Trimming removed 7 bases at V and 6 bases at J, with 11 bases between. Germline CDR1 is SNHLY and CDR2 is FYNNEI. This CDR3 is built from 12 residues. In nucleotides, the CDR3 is TGTGCCAGCAACGCATACGGGGATACGCAGTATTTT. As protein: CASNAYGDTQYF.

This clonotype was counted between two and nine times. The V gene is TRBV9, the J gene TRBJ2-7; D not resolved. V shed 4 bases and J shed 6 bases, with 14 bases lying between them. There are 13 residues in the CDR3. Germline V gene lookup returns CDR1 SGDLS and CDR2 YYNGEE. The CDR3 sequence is CASSTRTFGEQYF. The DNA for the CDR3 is TGTGCCAGCAGCACAAGGACCTTCGGCGAGCAGTACTTC.

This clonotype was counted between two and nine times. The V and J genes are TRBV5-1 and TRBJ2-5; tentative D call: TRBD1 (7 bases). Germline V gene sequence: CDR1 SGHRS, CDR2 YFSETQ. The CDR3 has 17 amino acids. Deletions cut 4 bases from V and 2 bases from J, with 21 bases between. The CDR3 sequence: CASSPGHQGGLQETQYF. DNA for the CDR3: TGCGCCAGCAGCCCAGGCCATCAGGGGGGCCTACAAGAGACCCAGTACTTC.

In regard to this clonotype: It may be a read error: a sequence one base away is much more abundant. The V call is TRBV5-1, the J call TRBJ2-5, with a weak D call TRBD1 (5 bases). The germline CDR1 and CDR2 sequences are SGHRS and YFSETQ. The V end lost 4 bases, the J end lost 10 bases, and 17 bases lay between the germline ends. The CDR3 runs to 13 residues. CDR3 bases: TGCGCCAGCAGCCCGGAGCGTCAGGGTAACCAGTACTTC. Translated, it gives CASSPERQGNQYF.

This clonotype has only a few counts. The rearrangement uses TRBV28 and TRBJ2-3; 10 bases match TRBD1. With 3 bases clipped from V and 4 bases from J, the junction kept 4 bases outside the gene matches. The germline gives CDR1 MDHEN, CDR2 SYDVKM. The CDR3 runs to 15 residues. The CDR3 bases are TGTGCCAGCAGTTTGGGGACAGGGGCAGCAGATACGCAGTATTTT. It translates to CASSLGTGAADTQYF.

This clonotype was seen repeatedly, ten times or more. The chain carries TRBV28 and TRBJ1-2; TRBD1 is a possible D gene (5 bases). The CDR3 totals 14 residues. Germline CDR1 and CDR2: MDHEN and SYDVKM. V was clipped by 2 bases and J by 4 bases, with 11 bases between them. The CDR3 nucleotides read TGTGCCAGCAGTTTAGGGGGAGACGCCTATGGCTACACCTTC. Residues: CASSLGGDAYGYTF.

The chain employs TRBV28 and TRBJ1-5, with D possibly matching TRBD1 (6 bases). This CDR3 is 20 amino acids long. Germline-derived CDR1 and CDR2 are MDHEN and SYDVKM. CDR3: CASNPDRYGFLTGPNQPQHF. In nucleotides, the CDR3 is TGTGCTTCAAACCCCGACAGGTATGGGTTCCTAACGGGTCCCAATCAGCCCCAGCATTTT.

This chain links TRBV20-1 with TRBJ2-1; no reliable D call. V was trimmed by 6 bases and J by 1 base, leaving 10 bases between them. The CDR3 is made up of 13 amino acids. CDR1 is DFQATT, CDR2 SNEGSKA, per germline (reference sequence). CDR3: CSAQSPSYNEQFF. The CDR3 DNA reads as TGCAGTGCCCAGTCACCTTCCTACAATGAGCAGTTCTTC.

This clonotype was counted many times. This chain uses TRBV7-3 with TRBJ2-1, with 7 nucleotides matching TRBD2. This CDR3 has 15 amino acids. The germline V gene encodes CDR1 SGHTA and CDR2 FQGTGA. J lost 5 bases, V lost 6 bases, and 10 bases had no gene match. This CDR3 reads CASSSPPGGNNEQFF. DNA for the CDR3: TGTGCCAGCAGTTCCCCCCCGGGAGGCAACAATGAGCAGTTCTTC.

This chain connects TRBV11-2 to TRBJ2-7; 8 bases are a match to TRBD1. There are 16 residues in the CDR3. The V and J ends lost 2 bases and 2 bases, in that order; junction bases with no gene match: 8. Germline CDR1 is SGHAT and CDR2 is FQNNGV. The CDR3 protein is CASSLPSGQGTYEQYF. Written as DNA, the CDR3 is TGTGCCAGCAGCTTACCCTCCGGACAGGGAACCTACGAGCAGTACTTC.

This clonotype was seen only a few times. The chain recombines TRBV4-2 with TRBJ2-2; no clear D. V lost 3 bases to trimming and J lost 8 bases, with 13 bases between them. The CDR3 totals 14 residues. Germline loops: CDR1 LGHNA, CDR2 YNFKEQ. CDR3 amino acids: CASSHSTENGELFF. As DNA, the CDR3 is TGTGCCAGCAGCCATTCCACGGAGAATGGGGAGCTGTTTTTT.

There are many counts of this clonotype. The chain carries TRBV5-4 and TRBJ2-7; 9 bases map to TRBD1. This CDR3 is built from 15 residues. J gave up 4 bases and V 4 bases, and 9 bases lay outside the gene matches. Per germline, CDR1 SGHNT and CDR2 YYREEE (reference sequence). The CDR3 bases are TGTGCCAGCAGCGGGGGACAGGGCGCACAGTACGAGCAGTACTTC. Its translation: CASSGGQGAQYEQYF.

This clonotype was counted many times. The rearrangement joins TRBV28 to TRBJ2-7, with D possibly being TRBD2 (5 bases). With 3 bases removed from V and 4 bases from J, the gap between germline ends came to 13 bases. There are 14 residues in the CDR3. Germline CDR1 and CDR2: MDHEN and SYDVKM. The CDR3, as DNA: TGTGCCAGCAGTTTGATGAGGGATAGGTACGAGCAGTACTTC. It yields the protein CASSLMRDRYEQYF.